The 24 T cell receptor beta chains in this list originate from one sample, sequenced in a study of blood T cell repertoires in COVID-19. Only in-frame clones appear in the TCRdb table, and some are missing; sequencing was by immunoSEQ multiplex PCR. The profile shows around 150,000 clones, around four fifths of them singletons. The sequenced sample was peripheral blood. The receptors were gathered from a man aged 65 to 79 with acute or convalescent COVID-19.

This sequence joins TRBV5-8 and TRBJ1-5, with 7 bases fitting TRBD1. From germline, CDR1 is SGHTS and CDR2 YDEGEE. The CDR3 consists of 15 residues. Trimming removed 3 bases from V and 0 bases from J; junction bases left unmatched: 3. CDR3 DNA sequence: TGTGCCAGCAGCTCGGGACAGCTTAGCAATCAGCCCCAGCATTTT. This sequence encodes CASSSGQLSNQPQHF.

The rearrangement links TRBV5-1 to TRBJ2-3; 15 bases align to TRBD2. Germline CDR1 is SGHRS and CDR2 is YFSETQ. The CDR3 loop spans 17 amino acids. V lost 4 bases to trimming and J lost 4 bases; unmatched junction nucleotides: 7. The CDR3 here is CASSIGTSGRWADTQYF. The CDR3 region has the DNA TGCGCCAGCAGCATCGGGACTAGCGGGAGGTGGGCAGATACGCAGTATTTT.

CDR3 residues: CASSPTGGETEAFF. The CDR3 region has the DNA TGTGCCAGCAGCCCTACAGGGGGTGAGACTGAAGCTTTCTTT. The rearrangement joins TRBV11-2 to TRBJ1-1; the match to TRBD1 covers 8 bases. Germline V gene lookup returns CDR1 SGHAT and CDR2 FQNNGV. Losses at the gene ends were 5 bases for V and 5 bases for J; bases not matched to a gene: 7. This CDR3 is built from 14 residues. Looking up the rest from reference TRBV11-2 and TRBJ1-1 gives the full variable domain: EAGVAQSPRYKIIEKRQSVAFWCNPISGHATLYWYQQILGQGPKLLIQFQNNGVVDDSQLPKDRFSAERLKGVDSTLKIQPAKLEDSAVYLCASSPTGGETEAFFGQGTRLTVV.

V is TRBV2 and J is TRBJ2-5; the D gene is possibly TRBD1 (7 bases). The CDR3 loop spans 15 amino acids. Germline V CDR1 and CDR2: SNHLY, FYNNEI. The germline V and J ends were trimmed by 1 base and 5 bases, with 14 bases remaining between them. As DNA, the CDR3 is TGTGCCAGCAGTGAAGAGAGGCAGGGGGGCGAGACCCAGTACTTC. As protein: CASSEERQGGETQYF.

The chain recombines TRBV12-1 with TRBJ2-1; the table's D call, TRBD2, has no DNA check behind it. TRBV12-1 is a known pseudogene. CDR3 size: 17 residues. The CDR3 here is CASSAGLAGGPYNEQFF. As DNA, the CDR3 is TGTGCCAGCAGCGCGGGACTAGCGGGAGGGCCCTACAATGAGCAGTTCTTC.

This clone was detected only once. The chain employs TRBV5-6 and TRBJ2-7; 10 bases match TRBD1. This CDR3 spans 13 amino acids. CDR1 is SGHDT, CDR2 YYEEEE, per germline. The CDR3 sequence: CGTGTGASYEQYF. As DNA, the CDR3 is TGTGGCACCGGGACAGGGGCTTCCTACGAGCAGTACTTC. Variable domain in full (rest from reference TRBV5-6 and TRBJ2-7): DAGVTQSPTHLIKTRGQQVTLRCSPKSGHDTVSWYQQALGQGPQFIFQYYEEEERQRGNFPDRFSGHQFPNYSSELNVNALLLGDSALYLCGTGTGASYEQYFGPGTRLTVT.

The chain uses TRBV5-1 and TRBJ1-1; possibly TRBD1 for D (6 bases). Deletions cut 4 bases from V and 1 base from J, with 11 bases between. The CDR3 has 14 amino acids. Germline V gene sequence: CDR1 SGHRS, CDR2 YFSETQ. This CDR3 reads CASSRIGGNTEAFF. CDR3 nucleotide sequence: TGCGCCAGCAGCCGGATAGGGGGGAACACTGAAGCTTTCTTT.

This sequence joins TRBV27 and TRBJ2-5; the D is unclear. V gave up 8 bases and J gave up 7 bases, with 14 bases separating them. The CDR3 runs 12 residues. Germline CDR1 MNHEY, CDR2 SMNVEV (reference sequence). The CDR3 DNA reads TGTGCCAGCCGAGACCTAGTCGGGACCCAGTACTTC. This sequence encodes CASRDLVGTQYF.

The chain carries TRBV11-1 and TRBJ1-3; D may be TRBD1 (6 bases). V dropped 5 bases and J dropped 1 base, with 15 bases sitting between them. The CDR3 extends over 16 amino acids. Looked up from germline, CDR1 is SGHAT and CDR2 is FQDESV (reference sequence). CDR3 sequence: CASSPYRDTSGNTIYF. The CDR3 coding sequence is TGTGCCAGCAGCCCATACCGGGACACTTCTGGAAACACCATATATTTT.

The chain carries TRBV4-1 and TRBJ2-5, with D possibly being TRBD2 (7 bases). Germline CDR1 MGHRA, CDR2 YSYEKL. The CDR3 has 16 amino acids. V lost 3 bases and J 2 bases, leaving 16 bases between the germline ends. CDR3 residues: CASSQGGRGEQETQYF. The CDR3 DNA reads as TGCGCCAGCAGCCAGGGGGGGCGCGGCGAGCAAGAGACCCAGTACTTC.

This clone was observed a few times. This CDR3 is CASRTGTSNYGYTF. The CDR3 nucleotides read TGTGCCAGCAGAACCGGGACATCGAACTATGGCTACACCTTC. The V call is TRBV2, the J call TRBJ1-2; D may be TRBD1 (6 bases). Per the germline V gene, CDR1 is SNHLY and CDR2 is FYNNEI. The CDR3 loop spans 14 amino acids. Trimming stripped 6 bases from V and 2 bases from J, with 13 bases between.

The chain uses TRBV6-6 and TRBJ1-2; possible D gene TRBD1, 5 bases. The CDR3 spans 14 residues. V gave up 6 bases and J gave up 6 bases, with 17 bases separating them. Germline CDR1 reads MNHNY; CDR2 reads SVGAGI (reference sequence). CDR3 sequence: CASRDRTGPHGYTF. The CDR3 coding sequence is TGTGCCAGCAGAGACCGAACAGGACCCCATGGCTACACCTTC.

This chain joins TRBV30 and TRBJ2-3; 10 bases line up with TRBD2. Per the germline V gene, CDR1 is GTSNPN and CDR2 is SVGIG (reference sequence). The CDR3 is 16 amino acids. V lost 0 bases, J lost 2 bases, and 5 bases stayed unmatched. This chain's CDR3 is CAWSVLAGFFTDTQYF. The CDR3, as DNA: TGTGCCTGGAGTGTACTAGCGGGGTTCTTCACAGATACGCAGTATTTT.

This sequence joins TRBV28 and TRBJ2-3; weak D call: TRBD1 (6 bases). Trimming shortened V by 7 bases and J by 5 bases, and 13 bases separated the two germline ends. Germline V gene sequence: CDR1 MDHEN, CDR2 SYDVKM. This CDR3 spans 13 amino acids. The CDR3 nucleotides read TGTGCCAGCATTAAACAGGGTGGAGATACGCAGTATTTT. This codes for CASIKQGGDTQYF.

The gene calls are TRBV19 and TRBJ2-6; D possibly corresponds to TRBD2 (5 bases). V shed 5 bases and J shed 0 bases, with 17 bases lying between them. The CDR3 length is 18 residues. Germline loops: CDR1 LNHDA, CDR2 SQIVND (reference sequence). In DNA, the CDR3 is TGTGCCAGTAGTCCCACGAGGGCAGGCGTCTCTGGGGCCAACGTCCTGACTTTC. Translated, it gives CASSPTRAGVSGANVLTF.

This CDR3 reads CASSSPATGQNTEAFF. As DNA, the CDR3 is TGTGCCAGCAGTTCCCCCGCGACAGGCCAGAACACTGAAGCTTTCTTT. The J gene is TRBJ1-1, the V gene TRBV28; tentative D call: TRBD1 (6 bases). CDR1 is MDHEN, CDR2 SYDVKM, per germline. The CDR3 totals 16 residues. The V end was cut by 4 bases, the J end by 1 base, with 16 bases between.

The V call is TRBV4-2, the J call TRBJ2-7; 7 positions agree with TRBD1. There are 15 residues in the CDR3. V lost 2 bases and J lost 3; bases outside the gene matches: 7. CDR1 and CDR2 from the germline V gene are LGHNA and YNFKEQ. The CDR3 reads CASSQRQGDFYEQYF. Here the CDR3 DNA reads TGTGCCAGCAGCCAACGACAGGGTGACTTCTACGAGCAGTACTTC.

The rearrangement links TRBV9 to TRBJ1-3; a possible D gene is TRBD1 (5 bases). This CDR3 contains 15 residues. The germline V gene encodes CDR1 SGDLS and CDR2 YYNGEE. The germline V and J ends were trimmed by 4 bases and 2 bases, with 13 bases remaining between them. CDR3 sequence reads: CASSPRTPPGNTIYF. As DNA, the CDR3 is TGTGCCAGCAGCCCCCGGACACCGCCTGGAAACACCATATATTTT. The full variable domain, with the rest looked up from reference TRBV9 and TRBJ1-3, is DSGVTQTPKHLITATGQRVTLRCSPRSGDLSVYWYQQSLDQGLQFLIQYYNGEERAKGNILERFSAQQFPDLHSELNLSSLELGDSALYFCASSPRTPPGNTIYFGEGSWLTVV.

In this sample, this clone turned up a few times. The chain carries TRBV5-1 and TRBJ1-1; no firm D call. This CDR3 comprises 15 residues. Germline lookup yields CDR1 SGHRS and CDR2 YFSETQ. The ends were cut back, 0 bases at V and 4 bases at J, with 13 bases in the middle. CDR3 in amino acids: CASSLGLDGSTEAFF. The DNA of the CDR3 is TGCGCCAGCAGCTTGGGCCTCGACGGGAGCACTGAAGCTTTCTTT.

V is TRBV6-5 and J is TRBJ2-7; 8 positions match TRBD2. CDR1 and CDR2 (germline): MNHEY, SVGAGI. The CDR3 contains 15 residues. Germline trimming cut 0 bases from V and 2 bases from J; bases unmatched to any gene: 3. CDR3 in DNA: TGTGCCAGCAGTTACTCAACTAGCGGAGCCTACGAGCAGTACTTC. This gives the protein CASSYSTSGAYEQYF.

The CDR3 DNA reads as TGTGCCAGCAGCTTATCCAGCGGGAGCTCCTACAATGAGCAGTTCTTC. It codes for CASSLSSGSSYNEQFF. The rearrangement uses TRBV7-2 and TRBJ2-1; 8 nucleotides agree with TRBD2. CDR1 SGHTA and CDR2 FQGNSA come from the germline V gene. V dropped 2 bases and J dropped 0; count of bases not matched to a gene: 3. The CDR3 totals 16 residues.

The chain has TRBV6-1 and TRBJ2-3; weak D call: TRBD2 (8 bases). This CDR3 has 16 amino acids. Trimming shortened V by 3 bases and J by 1 base, and 14 bases separated the two germline ends. In germline, CDR1 is MNHNS, CDR2 SASEGT. CDR3 sequence reads: CASSDPGRGRTDTQYF. In nucleotides, the CDR3 is TGTGCCAGCAGTGACCCCGGGAGGGGGCGCACAGATACGCAGTATTTT.

V is TRBV3-1 (or the pseudogene TRBV3-2) and J is TRBJ1-1; TRBD1 is a possible D gene (5 bases). V was cut by 2 bases and J by 10 bases, with 14 bases left in between. Germline values: CDR1 LGHDT, CDR2 YNNKEL (reference sequence). This CDR3 contains 13 residues. This CDR3 reads CASSQHLGPGAFF. In DNA form, the CDR3 reads TGTGCCAGCAGCCAACATTTGGGGCCAGGAGCTTTCTTT.

This clone was observed a few times. The chain joins TRBV7-3 to TRBJ1-1, with 8 bases fitting TRBD1. The CDR3 covers 15 residues. With 5 bases clipped from V and 5 bases from J, the junction kept 10 bases outside the gene matches. Germline lookup yields CDR1 SGHTA and CDR2 FQGTGA. CDR3 region: CASSPGQGWGTEAFF. The CDR3 coding sequence is TGTGCCAGCAGCCCAGGACAGGGTTGGGGGACTGAAGCTTTCTTT.